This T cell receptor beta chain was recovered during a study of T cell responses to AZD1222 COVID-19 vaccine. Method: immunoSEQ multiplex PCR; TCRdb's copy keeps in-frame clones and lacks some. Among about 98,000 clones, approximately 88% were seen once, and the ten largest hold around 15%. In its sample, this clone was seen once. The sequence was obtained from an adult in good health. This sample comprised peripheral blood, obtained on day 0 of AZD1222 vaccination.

The CDR3 sequence is CASSLDRINTGELFF. CDR3 DNA: TGTGCCAGCAGCTTGGACAGAATCAACACCGGGGAGCTGTTTTTT. The V call is TRBV6-2 or TRBV6-3, the J call TRBJ2-2; D may be TRBD1 (6 bases). From germline, CDR1 is MNHEY and CDR2 SVGEGT. V was shortened by 6 bases and J by 2 bases, with 13 bases between the two germline ends. The CDR3 contains 15 residues.